The rows below give T cell receptor beta chains drawn from one sample of a study of T-cell memory formation after mild COVID-19. TCRdb ran MiXCR on the 5' RACE reads and lists one entry per CDR3 protein. The data hold 35,000 to 50,000 distinct CDR3 sequences, with about 6.1% observed a single time. The material sequenced was PBMCs or a T cell subset sorted from them (not recorded which). All receptors derive from an adult who had mild COVID-19 (a few samples of this study predate the infection). Cell type and time point are not known. Both conserved end residues are trimmed from each CDR3. Each record gives: D gene, V gene, CDR3 protein. The D gene is left open where the match is weak.

>-|TRBV5-1
ASSRRTITDTQY
>TRBD1|TRBV24-1
ATSDSAGTGALSGANVLT
>-|TRBV10-3
AISAPGTYTGELF
>-|TRBV21-1
ASSKKETGFHNEQF
>-|TRBV3-1
ATGSRGSYNEQF
>-|TRBV7-9
ASSSFKGEGTEAF
>-|TRBV5-1
ASSFGLYNEQF
>TRBD1|TRBV15
ATSKGARNSPLH
>-|TRBV21-1
ASPDRGSGNTIY
>-|TRBV20-1
SARDTGTKNIQY
>TRBD1|TRBV9
ASSGEQGASGNTIY
>TRBD1|TRBV5-4
ASSLPGGNSNEQF
>TRBD2|TRBV7-2
ASSSRGLAGDHEQF
>TRBD2|TRBV27
ASSPAGARRAQY
>-|TRBV12-3/TRBV12-4
ASSLHPGAGETQY
>TRBD1|TRBV11-2
ASSLNRGQPYEQY
>TRBD1|TRBV24-1
ATSDSGTGITF
>-|TRBV29-1
SVEVFGRPNTGELF
>-|TRBV12-3/TRBV12-4
ASSLAHLPEGDNSPLH